This T cell receptor (beta chain) was identified during a study of T cell repertoires in cytomegalovirus infection. In germline, CDR1 is SGHTA, CDR2 FQGNSA. This CDR3 is built from 13 residues. Deletions cut 4 bases from V and 9 bases from J, with 13 bases between. In regard to this clonotype: Its antigen is as yet unknown.

TCRdb passed the reads through MiXCR, listing each CDR3 protein once. The profile shows a few hundred thousand distinct CDR3 sequences, 40% of them singletons. V usage is TRBV7-2 and J usage is TRBJ2-1; D is uncertain. The input for sequencing was cultured PBMCs, taken from culture after CMV antigen stimulation. This TCR derives from a human donor in good health (CMV status not recorded). Some clones in this sample may be carry-over from other donors' samples. For the CDR3, the DNA is TGTGCCAGCAGCTCCCCTGGCTTGGGTGAGCAGTTCTTC. This gives the protein CASSSPGLGEQFF.